These T cell receptor beta chains were read from a single sample in a study of cytomegalovirus exposure and HLA in healthy donors. Measured with immunoSEQ multiplex PCR; TCRdb has only the in-frame clones, and not every one. The sample contains approximately 160,000 clones, about four fifths of which appear only once. Sequences were obtained from PBMCs. These receptors came from a man aged 25 to 45 in good health and CMV-seropositive. Both conserved end residues are part of each CDR3. The D gene is left open where the match is weak. Clone sizes are given selectively: once, few, many, or a class where the clone is expanded.

J gene	V gene	D gene	clone size	CDR3 DNA	CDR3 protein
TRBJ1-2	TRBV30	TRBD1	NA	TGTGCCTGGAGCCCGGGCAGGGGGCTCGGCTATGGCTACACCTTC	CAWSPGRGLGYGYTF
TRBJ1-2	TRBV5-4	NA	NA	TGTGCCAGCAGCTTAACCGGGGGAAAGGGCTACACCTTC	CASSLTGGKGYTF
TRBJ2-7	TRBV28	TRBD1	NA	TGTGCCAGCACCCGAGGGGGCCACGAGCAGTACTTC	CASTRGGHEQYF
TRBJ2-7	TRBV28	NA	NA	TGTGCCAGCAGTATAACAGGGCCTGGGCAGTACTTC	CASSITGPGQYF
TRBJ2-3	TRBV7-3	TRBD2	NA	TGTGCCAGCAGCCCACTAGCGGGGGCCACAGATACGCAGTATTTT	CASSPLAGATDTQYF
TRBJ1-2	TRBV4-1	NA	few	TGCGCCAGCAGCCAAGTGGCGGATACTAACTATGGCTACACCTTC	CASSQVADTNYGYTF
TRBJ2-1	TRBV5-6	NA	few	TGTGCCAGCAGCTGGACAGATCTCTCCTACAATGAGCAGTTCTTC	CASSWTDLSYNEQFF
TRBJ1-3	TRBV6-1	NA	NA	TGTGCCAGCAGTGAGGAGGGGAGCCCCTCTGGAAACACCATATATTTT	CASSEEGSPSGNTIYF
TRBJ2-1	TRBV14	TRBD2	NA	TGTGCCAGCAGCCAAGATCGGCCTAGCGGATACTACAATGAGCAGTTCTTC	CASSQDRPSGYYNEQFF
TRBJ1-1	TRBV29-1	NA	NA	TGCAGCGTTGAAGATGTGGGGGCGGACACTGAAGCTTTCTTT	CSVEDVGADTEAFF
TRBJ1-3	TRBV5-5	NA	NA	TGTGCCAGCAGTCTTCCCGGAGCTACTGGAAACACCATATATTTT	CASSLPGATGNTIYF
TRBJ2-3	TRBV7-2	NA	once	TGTGCCAGCAGCCGTCCGCCTACTAGCCGACACACAGATACGCAGTATTTT	CASSRPPTSRHTDTQYF
TRBJ1-2	TRBV30	TRBD1	NA	TGTGCCTGGAGGAAGGGGGCAGGTGATGGCTACACCTTC	CAWRKGAGDGYTF
TRBJ1-1	TRBV28	NA	NA	TGTGCCAGCAGTTTACAGGGATGGGGAACTGAAGCTTTCTTT	CASSLQGWGTEAFF
TRBJ2-5	TRBV5-8	TRBD2	NA	TGTGCCAGGGGGGGACTAGCGGAAGAGACCCAGTACTTC	CARGGLAEETQYF
TRBJ2-7	TRBV7-9	NA	NA	TGTGCCAGCAGCGGCGGCGGGCTGTACTTC	CASSGGGLYF
TRBJ2-3	TRBV5-8	TRBD2	few	TGTGCCAGCAGCGCACAGCTAGCGGGAGAGGCAGATACGCAGTATTTT	CASSAQLAGEADTQYF
TRBJ2-3	TRBV18	NA	NA	TGTGCCAGCTCACCACGACAGCGGGCGACAGATACGCAGTATTTT	CASSPRQRATDTQYF
TRBJ1-2	TRBV7-8	TRBD1	NA	TGTGCCAGCAGCCCCGGGACAGGGGTGTACTATGGCTACACCTTC	CASSPGTGVYYGYTF
TRBJ2-7	TRBV27	NA	few	TGTGCCAGCAGTTTACGCAACCCACAGGACTCCTACGAGCAGTACTTC	CASSLRNPQDSYEQYF
TRBJ1-1	TRBV11-2	NA	NA	TGTGCCAGCACCCCCACGGTGGGGGGTAACACTGAAGCTTTCTTT	CASTPTVGGNTEAFF
TRBJ1-4	TRBV18	TRBD1	few	TGTGCCAGCTCCCTGGACAGGGGAGGGGAAAAACTGTTTTTT	CASSLDRGGEKLFF
TRBJ1-2	TRBV29-1	NA	NA	TGCAGCGTTTACAGGGCCAACTATGGCTACACCTTC	CSVYRANYGYTF
TRBJ2-7	TRBV7-8	NA	NA	TGTGCCAGCAGCTTAGCGGTTAAACTGTACGAGCAGTACTTC	CASSLAVKLYEQYF
TRBJ2-2	TRBV15	TRBD1	once	TGTGCCACCAGCAGGGACAGGGAAGCCGGGGAGCTGTTTTTT	CATSRDREAGELFF
TRBJ2-2	TRBV4-3	TRBD2	few	TGCGCCAGCAGCCAAGGGACTAGCGGGGGGATGGGCGGGGAGCTGTTTTTT	CASSQGTSGGMGGELFF
TRBJ1-2	TRBV27	NA	few	TGTGCCAGCAGTTTATCACTAGGGGGGGACTATGGCTACACCTTC	CASSLSLGGDYGYTF
TRBJ2-2	TRBV9	NA	once	TGTGCCAGCAGCACCCGGGGGGCAGTTTCTACCGGGGAGCTGTTTTTT	CASSTRGAVSTGELFF
TRBJ2-1	TRBV4-2	TRBD2	NA	TGTGCCAGCAGCCACCCAGGGAGCGGGAGGCCGGGGGATGAGCAGTTCTTC	CASSHPGSGRPGDEQFF
TRBJ2-7	TRBV6-5	TRBD2	NA	TGTGCCAGCAGTTACCCGACGGGGGGGCACTACGAGCAGTACTTC	CASSYPTGGHYEQYF
TRBJ1-1	TRBV7-9	TRBD1	NA	TGTGCCAGCAGCCACAGGGGGAACACTGAAGCTTTCTTT	CASSHRGNTEAFF
TRBJ1-6	TRBV14	NA	few	TGTGCCAGCAGCCAGAGGTCCGGGGCGGGGAATTCACCCCTCCACTTT	CASSQRSGAGNSPLHF
TRBJ1-3	TRBV11-2	NA	NA	TGTGCCAGCAGCTCGCGACTGAGTAACTCTGGAAACACCATATATTTT	CASSSRLSNSGNTIYF
TRBJ1-5	TRBV18	NA	few	TGTGCCAGCTCCTCAACAGGGCCCAATCAGCCCCAGCATTTT	CASSSTGPNQPQHF
TRBJ2-2	TRBV6-4	TRBD1	NA	TGTGCCAGCGGGGACAGGGAGAACACCGGGGAGCTGTTTTTT	CASGDRENTGELFF
TRBJ1-5	TRBV6-5	TRBD1	NA	TGTGCCAGCAGTACGGACAGGGTTTCGCCCCAGCATTTT	CASSTDRVSPQHF
TRBJ1-1	TRBV7-3	NA	NA	TGTGCCAGCAGCCCTTCGACAGGAATGAACACTGAAGCTTTCTTT	CASSPSTGMNTEAFF
TRBJ2-7	TRBV15	NA	NA	TGTGCCACCAGCAGAGGGGGTTGGGAGGACCCCTACGAGCAGTACTTC	CATSRGGWEDPYEQYF
TRBJ2-7	TRBV28	TRBD1	once	TGTGCCAGCGAGGGGGCCTCCTACGAGCAGTACTTC	CASEGASYEQYF
TRBJ2-2	TRBV4-1	TRBD1	NA	TGCGCCAGCAGCCAATTGGGACAGTACACCGGGGAGCTGTTTTTT	CASSQLGQYTGELFF
TRBJ2-2	TRBV5-1	NA	NA	TGCGCCAGCAGCTTGTTGTACAGGACTACGAACACCGGGGAGCTGTTTTTT	CASSLLYRTTNTGELFF
TRBJ1-2	TRBV5-1	NA	once	TGCGCCAGCAGCCCCGTGGGCGCTAACTATGGCTACACCTTC	CASSPVGANYGYTF
TRBJ1-5	TRBV2	NA	NA	TGTGCCAGCAGATTCGAGGACAGTGGAGGGCCCCAGCATTTT	CASRFEDSGGPQHF
TRBJ2-5	TRBV29-1	TRBD1	NA	TGCAGCGTCGGGTTGACAGGGGTGAGAGAGACCCAGTACTTC	CSVGLTGVRETQYF
TRBJ2-1	TRBV5-1	NA	NA	TGCGCCAGCAGCTTGGGGCAGGGGGAGGATGAGCAGTTCTTC	CASSLGQGEDEQFF
TRBJ2-3	TRBV4-1	NA	NA	TGCGCCAGCAGCCAAGGGGGGGGCGGTGGGACAGATACGCAGTATTTT	CASSQGGGGGTDTQYF
TRBJ2-1	TRBV7-6	NA	NA	TGTGCCAGCAGCGTAACTAGAATCCGGGGAAATGAGCAGTTCTTC	CASSVTRIRGNEQFF
TRBJ1-4	TRBV30	NA	NA	TGTGTCGTAGGGGATGAAAAACTGTTTTTT	CVVGDEKLFF
TRBJ2-7	TRBV7-9	NA	NA	TGTGCCAGCAGCTTTGGGGCCTACTACGAGCAGTACTTC	CASSFGAYYEQYF
TRBJ2-5	TRBV5-1	NA	NA	TGCGCCAGCAGCTTGGGTCAAACCCTCCGGCGGGAGACCCAGTACTTC	CASSLGQTLRRETQYF
TRBJ2-2	TRBV5-1	TRBD2	NA	TGCGCCAGCAGCTCGACTAGCGGAAACACCGGGGAGCTGTTTTTT	CASSSTSGNTGELFF
TRBJ1-4	TRBV7-9	NA	NA	TGTGCCAGCACCCGGGGGAGGGGAGAAGAAAAACTGTTTTTT	CASTRGRGEEKLFF
TRBJ2-1	TRBV5-4	TRBD2	NA	TGTGCCAGCAGCTTGGTCGGCGGGGGGGCCTCCTACAATGAGCAGTTCTTC	CASSLVGGGASYNEQFF